These 11 T cell receptor beta chains share one sample of origin, sequenced in a study of T cells in Graves' hyperthyroidism and ophthalmopathy. The source material, RNA transcripts, was used to amplify TCR beta CDR3 regions. A first-round RT-PCR of the TCR CDR3 used the HTBI primer set. One entry per CDR3 protein results from TCRdb running MiXCR on the multiplex PCR reads. The sample yields over 500,000 distinct CDR3 sequences, roughly a sixth seen once. Sequenced sample: blood. These receptors originate from a woman in her twenties or thirties with Graves' ophthalmopathy.

At least ten counts were recorded for this clonotype. The rearrangement joins TRBV18 to TRBJ2-1; 7 bases are a match to TRBD2. The CDR3 runs 14 residues. The J segment lost 7 bases and the V segment lost 0 bases, leaving 3 bases of the junction unmatched. Germline CDR1 and CDR2: KGHSH and LQKENI. CDR3 bases: TGTGCCAGCTCACCACCCGGGGGGAGGAATGAGCAGTTCTTC. Translation gives CASSPPGGRNEQFF.

This clonotype was counted only a few times. The J gene is TRBJ2-1, the V gene TRBV20-1; 11 positions match TRBD2. The ends lost 5 bases at V and 7 bases at J; junction bases unmatched: 10. The CDR3 runs to 15 residues. From germline, CDR1 is DFQATT and CDR2 SNEGSKA (reference sequence). CDR3: CSAPKGLAGGNEQFF. DNA of the CDR3: TGCAGTGCTCCGAAGGGGCTAGCGGGAGGTAATGAGCAGTTCTTC.

In its sample, this clonotype was seen many times. V usage is TRBV5-1 and J usage is TRBJ2-7; D is undetermined. The CDR3 length is 14 residues. V lost 0 bases and J lost 3, with 10 bases in between. The germline gives CDR1 SGHRS, CDR2 YFSETQ. CDR3 protein: CASSLESRDYEQYF. Here the CDR3 DNA reads TGCGCCAGCAGCTTGGAATCAAGAGACTACGAGCAGTACTTC.

The genes are TRBV3-1 and TRBJ2-2; D gene uncertain. Germline V CDR1 and CDR2: LGHDT, YNNKEL (reference sequence). This CDR3 spans 15 amino acids. Trimming removed 1 base at V and 5 bases at J, with 11 bases between. The CDR3 bases are TGTGCCAGCAGCCAAGGTGGTGGGTATACCGGGGAGCTGTTTTTT. It is translated as CASSQGGGYTGELFF.

This clonotype has at least ten counts. DNA for the CDR3: TGCAGTCCACGGACGTATTACAATGAGCAGTTCTTC. This translates into CSPRTYYNEQFF. V and J are TRBV20-1 and TRBJ2-1; D gene ambiguous. With 8 bases removed from V and 4 bases from J, the gap between germline ends came to 12 bases. CDR1 DFQATT and CDR2 SNEGSKA come from the germline V gene (reference sequence). This CDR3 is 12 amino acids long.

The CDR3 is CASSPGPGQGGPFGTISNEKLFF. The CDR3 bases are TGTGCCAGCAGCCCTGGGCCGGGACAGGGAGGGCCTTTTGGGACTATTTCTAATGAAAAACTGTTTTTT. The V gene is TRBV28, the J gene TRBJ1-4; 9 nucleotides align to TRBD1. The germline V gene encodes CDR1 MDHEN and CDR2 SYDVKM. The CDR3 is 23 residues long. The J segment lost 3 bases and the V segment lost 6 bases, leaving 29 bases of the junction unmatched.

This sequence joins TRBV10-3 and TRBJ1-1; D gene uncertain. Germline lookup yields CDR1 ENHRY and CDR2 SYGVKD. The CDR3 length is 15 residues. V gave up 0 bases and J gave up 1 base, with 9 bases separating them. For the CDR3, the DNA is TGTGCCATCAGTGAGTCGGCCAGGCCGAACACTGAAGCTTTCTTT. This sequence encodes CAISESARPNTEAFF.

This clonotype was seen many times. The rearrangement joins TRBV5-1 to TRBJ2-7; either TRBD1 or TRBD2 may fit D (5 bases each). Trimming removed 0 bases from V and 5 bases from J, with 12 bases in between. The CDR3 has 14 residues. Germline V lookup: CDR1 SGHRS, CDR2 YFSETQ. CDR3 bases: TGCGCCAGCAGCTTGGTGGGGGAAAGACACGAGCAGTACTTC. Translated: CASSLVGERHEQYF.

This clonotype was counted at least ten times. The chain links TRBV5-1 to TRBJ1-2, with 9 bases aligning to TRBD1. Germline assignment: CDR1 SGHRS and CDR2 YFSETQ. The CDR3 is made up of 17 amino acids. Trimming took 4 bases from V and 4 from J; bases not matched to a gene: 14. For the CDR3, the DNA is TGCGCCAGCAGCCCTGGAGGGACAGGGAACCCGTTCTATGGCTACACCTTC. It specifies CASSPGGTGNPFYGYTF.

This clonotype was seen a few times. The chain couples TRBV20-1 to TRBJ1-5, with D maybe TRBD1 (6 bases). CDR1 and CDR2 from the germline V gene are DFQATT and SNEGSKA (reference sequence). This CDR3 spans 15 amino acids. V gave up 4 bases and J gave up 0 bases, with 13 bases separating them. The chain's CDR3 is CSAMETGLSNQPQHF. The CDR3 DNA is TGCAGTGCTATGGAGACAGGACTTAGCAATCAGCCCCAGCATTTT.

Written as DNA, the CDR3 is TGTGCCGCTTCTAGTGGGGCGGGAGGTGCTGGGGCCAACGTCCTGACTTTC. Its translation: CAASSGAGGAGANVLTF. The V call is TRBV28, the J call TRBJ2-6; 8 bases align to TRBD2. The trim removed 11 bases at V and 2 bases at J, leaving 14 bases unmatched. This CDR3 is 17 amino acids long. Per germline, CDR1 MDHEN and CDR2 SYDVKM.